These T cell receptor beta chains were read from a single sample in a study of identical twins. Via MiXCR, TCRdb re-called the 5' RACE reads, giving one row per CDR3 protein. The profile covers hundreds of thousands of distinct CDR3 sequences, with around an eighth appearing a single time and roughly 1.6% taken by the ten largest. The same data also contributed to another study, on yellow fever vaccine responses in identical twins.

Source material: PBMCs. These TCRs come from a woman younger than 35 in good health. CDR3s include the opening cysteine and the closing phenylalanine or tryptophan. A D gene is named only where the DNA matches it firmly. Where a row states a size, it is once, few, many or the class of an expanded clone; other rows omit it.

few,TRBV10-3,TRBJ2-1,NA,TGTGCCATCGGTGGCATGAAAGACAATGAGCAGTTCTTC,CAIGGMKDNEQFF
many,TRBV28,TRBJ2-2,NA,TGTGCCAGCACGGCGGACAGAGCGAACACCGGGGAGCTGTTTTTT,CASTADRANTGELFF
few,TRBV7-3,TRBJ2-1,NA,TGTGCCAGCAGCTTAAAACCCCTAGGGGGTGAGCAGTTCTTC,CASSLKPLGGEQFF
once,TRBV9,TRBJ2-3,TRBD2,TGTGCCAGCAGCGGCAGCGGGAGTGGTGCAGATACGCAGTATTTT,CASSGSGSGADTQYF
NA,TRBV7-2,TRBJ1-6,NA,TGTGCCAGCAGCCTTGGGACACCCCTCCACTTT,CASSLGTPLHF
NA,TRBV7-3,TRBJ2-1,NA,TGTGCCAGCAGCTTAACGTCGGGAGCCTCGTTCAATGAGCAGTTCTTC,CASSLTSGASFNEQFF
few,TRBV27,TRBJ1-5,NA,TGTGCCAGCAGTTTATTGAGCGGTTTGAATCAGCCCCAGCATTTT,CASSLLSGLNQPQHF
NA,TRBV6-2/TRBV6-3,TRBJ1-2,NA,TGTGCCATAAAAAGGGGAGGGACCGATAGAGGCTACACCTTC,CAIKRGGTDRGYTF
many,TRBV7-8,TRBJ2-5,NA,TGTGCCAGCAGTAACGGGGCTGGCCAAGTAGAGACCCAGTACTTC,CASSNGAGQVETQYF
NA,TRBV6-1,TRBJ1-3,NA,TGTGCCAGCACTGACAGACCTGGAAACACCATATATTTT,CASTDRPGNTIYF
NA,TRBV7-9,TRBJ2-2,NA,TGTGCCAGCAGCCCCCCCTCGCGCCTGTCTACCACCGGGGAGCTGTTTTTT,CASSPPSRLSTTGELFF
NA,TRBV2,TRBJ2-1,NA,TGTGCCAGCAGTGAGGGTGACTACACCTACAATGAGCAGTTCTTC,CASSEGDYTYNEQFF
NA,TRBV19,TRBJ1-1,NA,TGTGCCAGTAGGAGGGCGGCAGCATTCAACACTGAAGCTTTCTTT,CASRRAAAFNTEAFF
few,TRBV5-5,TRBJ2-5,NA,TGTGCCAGCAGCTTGAGTTGGGAAGAGACCCAGTACTTC,CASSLSWEETQYF
NA,TRBV18,TRBJ2-7,NA,TGTGCCAGCTCCCGCGGGACGCAGCTCTACGAGCAGTACTTC,CASSRGTQLYEQYF
NA,TRBV7-3,TRBJ2-1,NA,TGTGCCAGCAGCTTAAGAGGTATTCCGAACAATGAGCAGTTCTTC,CASSLRGIPNNEQFF
many,TRBV10-3,TRBJ1-2,NA,TGTGCCATCAGTGAGGACAGTTACGGCTACACCTTC,CAISEDSYGYTF
few,TRBV3-1,TRBJ2-3,TRBD2,TGTGCCAGCAGCCATCGACTAGCGGGCCCAGATACGCAGTATTTT,CASSHRLAGPDTQYF
once,TRBV18,TRBJ2-2,NA,TGTGCCAGCTCCCACGGGGCCCAGAACACCGGGGAGCTGTTTTTT,CASSHGAQNTGELFF
few,TRBV20-1,TRBJ1-4,NA,TGCAGTGCTAGAGAAGGAGGGGATGAAAAACTGTTTTTT,CSAREGGDEKLFF
few,TRBV6-1,TRBJ2-1,NA,TGTGCCAGCAGTGAAGGGGGTCTTACCAATGAGCAGTTCTTC,CASSEGGLTNEQFF
NA,TRBV7-9,TRBJ2-5,NA,TGTGCCAGCAGCTTTTTGACGATAGAGACCCAGTACTTC,CASSFLTIETQYF
NA,TRBV7-6,TRBJ2-1,TRBD1,TGTGCCAGCAGCCAACATCTCCCGGGACAGGGGAATGAGCAGTTCTTC,CASSQHLPGQGNEQFF
few,TRBV6-5,TRBJ2-2,NA,TGTGCCAGCAGTTACTCGAGGTTTCCGAACACCGGGGAGCTGTTTTTT,CASSYSRFPNTGELFF
NA,TRBV12-3/TRBV12-4,TRBJ2-5,NA,TGTGCCAGCAGCCCAGCTACCCAGGTAGTGCAAGAGACCCAGTACTTC,CASSPATQVVQETQYF
many,TRBV6-5,TRBJ1-5,NA,TGTGCCAGCAGTTACTGGGCAGGGAATTCACATTATAGCAATCAGCCCCAGCATTTT,CASSYWAGNSHYSNQPQHF
NA,TRBV7-9,TRBJ2-3,TRBD2,TGTGCCAGCAGCCCGCCCCGTACTAGCGGGAGCACAGATACGCAGTATTTT,CASSPPRTSGSTDTQYF
few,TRBV6-1,TRBJ1-5,TRBD1,TGTGCCAGCAGTGAAGGGACAGGGTACAGTCAGCCCCAGCATTTT,CASSEGTGYSQPQHF
NA,TRBV20-1,TRBJ1-5,NA,TGCAGTGCCACCCGGAGGCAGGGCAGAAATAGCAATCAGCCCCAGCATTTT,CSATRRQGRNSNQPQHF
NA,TRBV20-1,TRBJ2-3,TRBD2,TGCAGTGCTAGAGATTCCCAATCAAGGACTAGCGGGAGGGGAGATACGCAGTATTTT,CSARDSQSRTSGRGDTQYF
NA,TRBV10-2,TRBJ2-7,NA,TGCGCCACCCTGGGGGGTGACGCCTCCTACGAGCAGTACTTC,CATLGGDASYEQYF
many,TRBV12-3/TRBV12-4,TRBJ1-3,TRBD1,TGTGCCAGCAGGCCGACAGGGGGAAACACCATATATTTT,CASRPTGGNTIYF
few,TRBV11-2,TRBJ1-4,NA,TGTGCCAGCAGACTAACAGGGATTAAGGCAACTAATGAAAAACTGTTTTTT,CASRLTGIKATNEKLFF
few,TRBV7-2,TRBJ2-2,NA,TGTGCCAGCAGCTTAGCCCTCGGGATAGTATCCGGGGAGCTGTTTTTT,CASSLALGIVSGELFF
NA,TRBV10-3,TRBJ1-1,NA,TGTGCCATCGCAGGAAACACTGAAGCTTTCTTT,CAIAGNTEAFF
NA,TRBV13,TRBJ2-7,NA,TGTGCCAGCAGTCCCCGGATCACTTTGGGCCCTTTAGATTATGAGCAGTACTTC,CASSPRITLGPLDYEQYF
few,TRBV27,TRBJ2-5,TRBD2,TGTGCCAGCAGACCCGGGACTAGCGGGAAAGAGACCCAGTACTTC,CASRPGTSGKETQYF
NA,TRBV7-3,TRBJ2-1,TRBD2,TGTGCCAGCAGCTTCACTAGCGGGAGGGCCAACAATGAGCAGTTCTTC,CASSFTSGRANNEQFF
NA,TRBV11-2,TRBJ2-7,NA,TGTGCCAGCAGCTTATACCAGGGGAGCGGCGAGCAGTACTTC,CASSLYQGSGEQYF
NA,TRBV15,TRBJ2-6,NA,TGTGCCACCAGCAGAGATTCATTGGCGGCACTACCTGGGGCCAACGTCCTGACTTTC,CATSRDSLAALPGANVLTF
NA,TRBV24-1,TRBJ2-1,NA,TGTGCCACCAGTGACGGCAGGGCCCCGTTCTTC,CATSDGRAPFF
few,TRBV7-9,TRBJ2-3,NA,TGTGCCAGCAGCTTTACAAATCAGTACACAGATACGCAGTATTTT,CASSFTNQYTDTQYF
NA,TRBV7-9,TRBJ2-5,TRBD1,TGTGCCAGCAGCTTAGTTGAGACAGGGAGAGAGACCCAGTACTTC,CASSLVETGRETQYF
few,TRBV2,TRBJ1-6,NA,TGTGCCAGCAGCGAGGATAATTCACCCCTCCACTTT,CASSEDNSPLHF
many,TRBV27,TRBJ1-1,NA,TGTGCCAGCAGCTTCAGGGAGAACACTGAAGCTTTCTTT,CASSFRENTEAFF
NA,TRBV20-1,TRBJ1-6,TRBD1,TGCAGTGCCCCTTGGACAGGGGCGCGTAATTCACCCCTCCACTTT,CSAPWTGARNSPLHF
NA,TRBV15,TRBJ2-6,TRBD1,TGTGCCACCAGCAGACTCCGCTCGACAGGGGGGGAGGGGTCTGGGGCCAACGTCCTGACTTTC,CATSRLRSTGGEGSGANVLTF
NA,TRBV5-1,TRBJ2-6,NA,TGCGCCAGCAGCTCAACATTAATCGCTGGGGCCAACGTCCTGACTTTC,CASSSTLIAGANVLTF
many,TRBV5-1,TRBJ2-1,TRBD1,TGCGCCAGCAGCCCGGGACAGCCTACGGATGAGCAGTTCTTC,CASSPGQPTDEQFF
few,TRBV24-1,TRBJ2-1,NA,TGTGCCACCAGTGATGGGGCTAGCAATGAGCAGTTCTTC,CATSDGASNEQFF
NA,TRBV20-1,TRBJ2-5,NA,TGCAGTGCTATCCGTGTCCAAGAGACCCAGTACTTC,CSAIRVQETQYF
many,TRBV20-1,TRBJ2-4,NA,TGCAGTGCTAGACTGGTAGCCAAAAACATTCAGTACTTC,CSARLVAKNIQYF
many,TRBV20-1,TRBJ2-7,TRBD1,TGCAGTGCTAGTCTCCGGGGGGACAGGGATATATACGAGCAGTACTTC,CSASLRGDRDIYEQYF
NA,TRBV15,TRBJ2-1,TRBD1,TGTGCCACCAGCAGGGGGTCTGGACAGGCCTACAATGAGCAGTTCTTC,CATSRGSGQAYNEQFF
NA,TRBV29-1,TRBJ2-2,TRBD1,TGCAGCGTTGAAGATAGGGGGACAGAGAACACCGGGGAGCTGTTTTTT,CSVEDRGTENTGELFF
NA,TRBV6-5,TRBJ2-5,NA,TGTGCCAGCCGTTCTTCCGGGGGTCGGGAGACCCAGTACTTC,CASRSSGGRETQYF
few,TRBV24-1,TRBJ1-1,NA,TGTGCCACCAGTGCGGGCCTGAACACTGAAGCTTTCTTT,CATSAGLNTEAFF
many,TRBV5-5,TRBJ1-1,NA,TGTGCCAGCAGCTTGGTGGCCCAATGGGCTGAAGCTTTCTTT,CASSLVAQWAEAFF
few,TRBV6-6,TRBJ2-1,TRBD2,TGTGCCAGCAGTTACTCTACCCTAGCGGGAGAGCAGTTCTTC,CASSYSTLAGEQFF
many,TRBV5-1,TRBJ2-3,NA,TGCGCCAGCAGCAGCCGAGGGGCGGCTAGCACAGATACGCAGTATTTT,CASSSRGAASTDTQYF